The subject of this entry is one TCR beta chain. This record belongs to a study of blood T cell repertoires in COVID-19. Study as a whole: PBMCs, B-cell-depleted T cells, or T cells were the source of the cDNA or gDNA that made up the material.

CDR3 length: 13 amino acids. V dropped 1 base and J dropped 2 bases, with 5 bases sitting between them. Germline values: CDR1 SEHNR, CDR2 FQNEAQ (reference sequence). Authors' analysis steps: Amplification of reference gene primers was used by the study to estimate nucleated cell counts. Profiling relied on immunoSEQ multiplex PCR, and the TCRdb table lists in-frame clones only, not all of them. The DNA gave D and trimming, while V, J and clone size come from that table. The data contain 140,000 to 150,000 clones, 84% of them singletons. The chain recombines TRBV7-9 with TRBJ1-2; no clear D gene. The source material was peripheral blood. The origin of this receptor is a human donor in a cohort sampled during active COVID-19. The CDR3 protein is CASSLELNYGYTF. As DNA, the CDR3 is TGTGCCAGCAGCTTAGAGCTAAACTATGGCTACACCTTC.